This T cell receptor (beta chain) was recovered during a study of T-cell memory formation after mild COVID-19. At the level of the study: Largely donor-specific sequence clusters came from two donors.

Remarks on this clonotype: The antigen is undetermined.

Study outcomes and limitations: A second wave of clones peaked on day 37, and their SARS-CoV-2 specificity went unconfirmed.

MiXCR was run by TCRdb on the 5' RACE reads, yielding one entry per CDR3 protein. The table includes almost 550,000 distinct CDR3 sequences, over 20% detected once. V lost 0 bases to trimming and J lost 3 bases; unmatched junction nucleotides: 3. The CDR3 totals 14 residues. Per germline, CDR1 SGHNT and CDR2 YYREEE (reference sequence). Sequencing used PBMCs or a T cell subset sorted from them (not recorded which). The chain uses TRBV5-4 and TRBJ2-7, with 7 positions matching TRBD1. The receptor was derived from an adult woman who had mild COVID-19 (a few samples of this study predate the infection). Cell type and time point are not known. The CDR3 here is CASSLVGTVYEQYF. The CDR3 bases are TGTGCCAGCAGCTTGGTCGGGACAGTCTACGAGCAGTACTTC.